Here is one TCR beta chain with its context. The target antigen is unknown. These data belong to a study of monozygotic twins with inflammatory bowel disease. Findings and limits, study-wide: Healthy co-twins had higher TCRbeta inverse Simpson diversity than their IBD twins.

The blood volume drawn from each donor was approximately 2.5 ml. RNA in its total form was extracted from whole blood, and T cells were not sorted. There were eight separate reactions per sample in which cDNA was made. TCRdb reanalyzed the 5' RACE reads and collapses them to one entry per CDR3 protein, without DNA. The sample totals about 300,000 distinct CDR3 sequences. The germline gives CDR1 MRHNA, CDR2 SNTAGT. The CDR3 is 16 residues long. The V and J genes are TRBV6-4 and TRBJ2-5; the TCRdb call, TRBD2, lacks DNA for checking. The sequencing sample was made of blood. The TCR sequence derives from a human donor with ulcerative colitis or Crohn's disease, or a healthy co-twin of an affected twin (not recorded which). The CDR3 is CASSDVRGDYRETQYF.